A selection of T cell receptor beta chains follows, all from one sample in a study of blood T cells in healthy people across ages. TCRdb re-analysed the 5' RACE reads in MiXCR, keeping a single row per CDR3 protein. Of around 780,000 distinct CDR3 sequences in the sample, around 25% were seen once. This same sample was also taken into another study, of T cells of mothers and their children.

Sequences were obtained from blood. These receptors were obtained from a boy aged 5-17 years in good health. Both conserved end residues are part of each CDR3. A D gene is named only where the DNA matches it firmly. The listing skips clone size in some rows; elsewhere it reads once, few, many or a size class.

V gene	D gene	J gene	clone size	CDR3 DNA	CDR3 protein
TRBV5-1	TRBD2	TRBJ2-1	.	TGCGCCAGCAGCAGGGGACTAGCGGGGGGGAGTTACAATGAGCAGTTCTTC	CASSRGLAGGSYNEQFF
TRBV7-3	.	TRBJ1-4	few	TGTGCCAGCAGCTTAAATTATGGAGACAGACTGTTTTTT	CASSLNYGDRLFF
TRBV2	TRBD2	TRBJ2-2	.	TGTGCCAGCGGGGGACTAGCGGCCCCCGGGGAGCTGTTTTTT	CASGGLAAPGELFF
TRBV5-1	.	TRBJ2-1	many	TGCGCCAGCAGCTTCGGGGGCGACTACAATGAGCAGTTCTTC	CASSFGGDYNEQFF
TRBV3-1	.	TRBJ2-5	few	TGTGCCAGCAGCCAACCCGCGGGCGGGGACATTTACTTC	CASSQPAGGDIYF
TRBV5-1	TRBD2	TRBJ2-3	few	TGCGCCAGCAGCGCCACGGGGGGGCTGACAGATACGCAGTATTTT	CASSATGGLTDTQYF
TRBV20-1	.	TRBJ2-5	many	TGCAGTGCTAGTATTCCCGGGGGCCTACAAGAGACCCAGTACTTC	CSASIPGGLQETQYF
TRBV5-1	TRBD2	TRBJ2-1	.	TGCGCCGGCAGCTTGGACGGGGGGATCTCCTACAATGAGCAGTTCTTC	CAGSLDGGISYNEQFF
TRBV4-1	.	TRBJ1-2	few	TGCGCCAGCAGCCCCATGGGGGGAGGCTATGGCTACACCTTC	CASSPMGGGYGYTF
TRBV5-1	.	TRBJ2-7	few	TGCGCCAGCAGCCGGACATTAGGGAACGAGCAGTACTTC	CASSRTLGNEQYF
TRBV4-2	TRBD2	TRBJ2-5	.	TGTGCCAGCAGCCAAGACCTCGGGGGGGCCGCCAAGACCCAGTACTTC	CASSQDLGGAAKTQYF
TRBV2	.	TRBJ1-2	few	TGTGCCATCTCCCCGGGGTTCAACTATGGCTACACCTTC	CAISPGFNYGYTF
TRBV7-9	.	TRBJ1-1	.	TGTGCCAGCAGCCCGACCAGGACCATGAACACTGAAGCTTTCTTT	CASSPTRTMNTEAFF
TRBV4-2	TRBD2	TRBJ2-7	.	TGTGCCAGCAGCCAAGAACAGTTGGGCGGGGGCGAGCAGTACTTC	CASSQEQLGGGEQYF
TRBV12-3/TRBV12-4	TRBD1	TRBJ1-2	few	TGTGCCAGCAGTTTCGGGACAGGCAACTTTGGCTATGGCTACACCTTC	CASSFGTGNFGYGYTF
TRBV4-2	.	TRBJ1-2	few	TGTGCCAGCAGCCAAGACGGGCTCACTAACTATGGCTACACCTTC	CASSQDGLTNYGYTF
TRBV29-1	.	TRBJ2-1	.	TGCAGCGTTGATCGTGGGAGGGGGGGCTCCTACAATGAGCAGTTCTTC	CSVDRGRGGSYNEQFF
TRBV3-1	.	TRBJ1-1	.	TGTGCCAGCAGCCAAGGAGTCAGATCAACTATGAACACTGAAGCTTTCTTT	CASSQGVRSTMNTEAFF
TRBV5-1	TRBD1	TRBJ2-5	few	TGCGCCAGCAGCTTGGTCAACAGGGGGACGCCGGAGACCCAGTACTTC	CASSLVNRGTPETQYF
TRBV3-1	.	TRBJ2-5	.	TGTGCCAGCATGCTGGACACCGAAGAGACCCAGTACTTC	CASMLDTEETQYF
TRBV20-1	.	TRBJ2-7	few	TGCAGTGTCGGGACCCCACCCTACGAGCAGTACTTC	CSVGTPPYEQYF
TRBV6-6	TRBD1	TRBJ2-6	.	TGTGCCACCACGACAGGGATCTTCTCTGGGGCCAACGTCCTGACTTTC	CATTTGIFSGANVLTF
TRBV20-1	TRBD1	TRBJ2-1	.	TGCAGTTCCTCGGGGACAGATCTCTACAATGAGCAGTTCTTC	CSSSGTDLYNEQFF
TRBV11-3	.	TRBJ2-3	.	TGTGCCAGCAGCTCCTACATGGATACGCAGTATTTT	CASSSYMDTQYF
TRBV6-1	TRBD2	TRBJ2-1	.	TGTGTCAGCAGTGACGCTAGCGGTACCTTTACGAATGAGCAGTTCTTC	CVSSDASGTFTNEQFF
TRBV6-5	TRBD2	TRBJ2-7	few	TGTGCCATTTCCCGGGGGGACGAGCAGTACTTC	CAISRGDEQYF
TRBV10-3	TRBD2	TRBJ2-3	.	TGTGCCATCAGTAAGCGGGGGGGCGACACAGATACGCAGTATTTT	CAISKRGGDTDTQYF